Included here is one T cell receptor (beta chain) sequence, with context. Antigen specificity is unknown. Sorted subsets were amplified in replicate PCRs using approximately 200 ng DNA, about 30,000 T cell genomes. How the authors handled the data: Junction-only sequences without quality scores came from ImmunoSEQ, so filtering differed. The table came from immunoSEQ multiplex PCR; TCRdb's copy has only in-frame clones and leaves some out. V and J calls and clone size come straight from that table; D and trimming were deduced from the DNA. The table shows millions of clones, with 95% occurring only once. Nashville, Tennessee was home to all donors, who were Caucasian adults. This record comes from a study of shared clonotypes between healthy human individuals. The study, taken as a whole, reports: Sequencing depth was expected to affect clonotype sharing among donors.

This TCR was recovered from a man aged 18-30 years in good health. The sample comprised naive CD4+ T cells sorted from blood. Subset defined: CD45RA+ positively selected.

CDR3 protein: CASSSEDGGRSPLHF. The CDR3 bases are TGTGCCAGTAGTTCGGAGGACGGAGGCAGGTCACCCCTCCACTTT. This sequence joins TRBV19 and TRBJ1-6; D unclear. This CDR3 has 15 residues. Germline-derived CDR1 and CDR2 are LNHDA and SQIVND (reference sequence). V lost 5 bases, J lost 10 bases, and 18 bases lay in between. Supplemented by reference TRBV19 and TRBJ1-6, the full variable domain reads DGGITQSPKYLFRKEGQNVTLSCEQNLNHDAMYWYRQDPGQGLRLIYYSQIVNDFQKGDIAEGYSVSREKKESFPLTVTSAQKNPTAFYLCASSSEDGGRSPLHFGNGTRLTVT.